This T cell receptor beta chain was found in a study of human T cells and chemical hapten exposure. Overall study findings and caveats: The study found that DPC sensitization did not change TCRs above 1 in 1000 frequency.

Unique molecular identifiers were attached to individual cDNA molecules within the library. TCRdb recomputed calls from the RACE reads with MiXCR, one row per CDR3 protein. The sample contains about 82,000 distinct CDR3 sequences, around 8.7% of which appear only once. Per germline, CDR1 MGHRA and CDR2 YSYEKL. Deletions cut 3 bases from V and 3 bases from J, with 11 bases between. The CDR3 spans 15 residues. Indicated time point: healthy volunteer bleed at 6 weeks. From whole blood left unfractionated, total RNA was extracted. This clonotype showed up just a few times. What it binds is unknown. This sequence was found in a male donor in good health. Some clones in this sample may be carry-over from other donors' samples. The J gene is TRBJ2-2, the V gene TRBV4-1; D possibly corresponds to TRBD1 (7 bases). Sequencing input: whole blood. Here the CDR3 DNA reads TGCGCCAGCAGCCAGCGGGGACAGTACACCGGGGAGCTGTTTTTT. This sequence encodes CASSQRGQYTGELFF.